Listed below are T cell receptor beta chains from one sample, sequenced in a study of T cell changes during pregnancy in multiple sclerosis. Using immunoSEQ multiplex PCR, the repertoire was profiled, and TCRdb retains in-frame clones only, with some absent. The table lists 79,000 or so clones, approximately 90% of them singletons. The material sequenced was peripheral blood, taken in the first trimester of pregnancy. These receptors came from a female donor in good health, enrolled as a control in a pregnancy study. CDR3s leave out the opening cysteine and the closing phenylalanine or tryptophan.

j_gene,len,v_gene,CDR3aa
TRBJ2-3,12,TRBV5-4,ASSLSSSTDTQY
TRBJ2-5,12,TRBV6-5,ASSFRQGRETQY
TRBJ1-1,12,TRBV19,ASSQGRMNTEAF
TRBJ2-3,14,TRBV9,ASSPRTGEGTDTQY
TRBJ2-7,12,TRBV10-1,ASSHRVSPYEQY
TRBJ1-2,9,TRBV28,ASRHLYGYT
TRBJ1-2,13,TRBV5-6,ASSSGGPTNYGYT
TRBJ1-2,12,TRBV6-5,ASSYRQGHYGYT
TRBJ2-7,12,TRBV2,ASSGHAGAYEQY
TRBJ1-1,12,TRBV29-1,SVVVVGGGTEAF
TRBJ1-3,12,TRBV18,ASSPVDSGNTIY
TRBJ2-5,13,TRBV2,ASSVITGGSETQY
TRBJ1-1,13,TRBV10-3,AISESGRVDTEAF